This record looks at one T cell receptor (beta chain) sequence and its context. Its antigen remains unknown. The sample originates from a study of cytomegalovirus exposure and HLA in healthy donors. This CDR3 comprises 16 residues. V lost 2 bases to trimming and J lost 4 bases; unmatched junction nucleotides: 9. Germline V CDR1 and CDR2: SGHRS, YFSETQ. Donors in the study were healthy people who gave bone marrow. Study findings and constraints: The study found most TCR sequences rare, yet found some public TCRs in many donors. Association with HLA alleles at 0.05 false discovery rate was found for 16,951 TCR beta sequences in a later analysis. Follow-up analysis seemed to connect common viral pathogens with several of the most significant clusters identified.

The study ran its PCR with 60 Vbeta and 13 Jbeta primers. Produced via immunoSEQ multiplex PCR; TCRdb's table is partial and in-frame only. The table lists roughly 73,000 clones. The chain uses TRBV5-1 and TRBJ2-1; 7 positions match TRBD2. This receptor was obtained from a man in his fifties or sixties in good health and CMV-seropositive. Sequencing was done on a sample of PBMCs. The CDR3 DNA reads as TGCGCCAGCAGCTTTTACGATCTAGCGGAATACAATGAGCAGTTCTTC. This codes for CASSFYDLAEYNEQFF.